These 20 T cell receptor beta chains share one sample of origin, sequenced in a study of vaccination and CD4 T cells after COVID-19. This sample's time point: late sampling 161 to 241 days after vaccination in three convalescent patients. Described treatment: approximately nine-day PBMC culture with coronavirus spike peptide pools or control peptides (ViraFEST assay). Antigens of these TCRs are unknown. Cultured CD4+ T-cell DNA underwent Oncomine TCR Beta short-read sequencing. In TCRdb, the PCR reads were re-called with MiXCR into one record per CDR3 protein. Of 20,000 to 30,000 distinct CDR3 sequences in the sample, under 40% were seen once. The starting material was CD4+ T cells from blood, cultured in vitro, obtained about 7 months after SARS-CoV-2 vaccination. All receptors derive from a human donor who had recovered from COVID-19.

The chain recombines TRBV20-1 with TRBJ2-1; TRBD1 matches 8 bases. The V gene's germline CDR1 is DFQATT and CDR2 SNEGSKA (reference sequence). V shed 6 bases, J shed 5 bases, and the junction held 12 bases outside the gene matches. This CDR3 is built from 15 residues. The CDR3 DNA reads TGCAGTGCATCCAGAGCCGGGACAGGAAACAATGAGCAGTTCTTC. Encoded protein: CSASRAGTGNNEQFF.

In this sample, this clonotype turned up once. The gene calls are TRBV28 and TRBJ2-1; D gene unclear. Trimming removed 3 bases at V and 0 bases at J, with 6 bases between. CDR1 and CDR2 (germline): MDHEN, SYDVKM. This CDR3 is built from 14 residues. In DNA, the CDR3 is TGTGCCAGCAGTTTGGCCAGCTCCTACAATGAGCAGTTCTTC. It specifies CASSLASSYNEQFF.

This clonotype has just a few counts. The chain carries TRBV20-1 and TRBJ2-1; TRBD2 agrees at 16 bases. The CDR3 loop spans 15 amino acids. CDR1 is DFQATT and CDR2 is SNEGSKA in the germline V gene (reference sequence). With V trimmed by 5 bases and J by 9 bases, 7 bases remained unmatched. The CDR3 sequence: CSALGGTSGRVEQFF. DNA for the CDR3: TGCAGTGCTTTGGGTGGGACTAGCGGGAGGGTTGAGCAGTTCTTC.

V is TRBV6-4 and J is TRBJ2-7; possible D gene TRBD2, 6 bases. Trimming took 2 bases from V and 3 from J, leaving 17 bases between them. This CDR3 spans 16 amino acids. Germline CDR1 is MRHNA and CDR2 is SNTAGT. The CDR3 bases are TGTGCCAGCAGTGACCCGCGTTCTGGAGGGATCTACGAGCAGTACTTC. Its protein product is CASSDPRSGGIYEQYF.

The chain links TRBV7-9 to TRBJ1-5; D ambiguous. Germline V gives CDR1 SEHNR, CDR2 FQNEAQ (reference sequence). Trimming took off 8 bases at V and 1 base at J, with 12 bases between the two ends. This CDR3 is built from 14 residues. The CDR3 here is CASAAGPSNQPQHF. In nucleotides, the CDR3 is TGTGCCAGCGCGGCTGGGCCGAGCAATCAGCCCCAGCATTTT.

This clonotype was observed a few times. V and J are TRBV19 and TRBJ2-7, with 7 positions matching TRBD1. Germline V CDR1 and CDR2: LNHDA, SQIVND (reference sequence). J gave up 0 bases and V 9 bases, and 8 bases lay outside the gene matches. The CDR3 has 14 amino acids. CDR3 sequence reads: CASSTGTASYEQYF. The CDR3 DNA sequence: TGTGCCAGCAGCACCGGGACAGCCTCCTACGAGCAGTACTTC.

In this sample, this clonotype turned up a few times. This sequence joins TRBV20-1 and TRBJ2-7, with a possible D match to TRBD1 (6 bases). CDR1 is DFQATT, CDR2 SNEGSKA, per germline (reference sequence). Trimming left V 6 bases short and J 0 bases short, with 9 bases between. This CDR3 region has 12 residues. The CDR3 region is CSAWDNSYEQYF. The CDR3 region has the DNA TGCAGTGCATGGGACAACTCCTACGAGCAGTACTTC.

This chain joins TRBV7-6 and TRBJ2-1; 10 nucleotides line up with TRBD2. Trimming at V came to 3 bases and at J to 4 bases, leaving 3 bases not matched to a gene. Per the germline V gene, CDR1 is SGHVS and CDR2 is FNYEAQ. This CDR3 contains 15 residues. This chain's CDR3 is CASSLRTSGYNEQFF. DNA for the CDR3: TGTGCCAGCAGCTTGCGGACTAGCGGATACAATGAGCAGTTCTTC.

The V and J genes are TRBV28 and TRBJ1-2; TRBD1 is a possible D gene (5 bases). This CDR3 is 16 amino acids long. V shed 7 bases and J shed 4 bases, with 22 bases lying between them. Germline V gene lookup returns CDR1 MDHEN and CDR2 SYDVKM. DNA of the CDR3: TGTGCCAGCACCACCGGTGGGGCCGAGACCTTCTATGGCTACACCTTC. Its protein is CASTTGGAETFYGYTF.

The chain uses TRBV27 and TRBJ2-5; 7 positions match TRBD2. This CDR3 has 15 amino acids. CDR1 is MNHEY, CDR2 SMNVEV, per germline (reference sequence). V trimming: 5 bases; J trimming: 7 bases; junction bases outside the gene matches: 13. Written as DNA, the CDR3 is TGTGCCAGCAGTCCCCGGGACTACTTCTTAGGGACCCAGTACTTC. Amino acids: CASSPRDYFLGTQYF.

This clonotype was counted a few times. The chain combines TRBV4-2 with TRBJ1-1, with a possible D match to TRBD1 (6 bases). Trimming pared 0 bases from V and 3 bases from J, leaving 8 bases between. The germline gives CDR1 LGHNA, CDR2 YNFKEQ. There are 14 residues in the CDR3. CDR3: CASSQDTGYTEAFF. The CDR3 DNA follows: TGTGCCAGCAGCCAAGATACAGGGTACACTGAAGCTTTCTTT.

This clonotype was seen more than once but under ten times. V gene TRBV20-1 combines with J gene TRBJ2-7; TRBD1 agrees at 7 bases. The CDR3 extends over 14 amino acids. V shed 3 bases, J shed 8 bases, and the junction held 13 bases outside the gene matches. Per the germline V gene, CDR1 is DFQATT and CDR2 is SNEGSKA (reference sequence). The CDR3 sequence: CSASPGTAWGQQYF. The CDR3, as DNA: TGCAGTGCTAGCCCTGGGACAGCTTGGGGTCAGCAGTACTTC.

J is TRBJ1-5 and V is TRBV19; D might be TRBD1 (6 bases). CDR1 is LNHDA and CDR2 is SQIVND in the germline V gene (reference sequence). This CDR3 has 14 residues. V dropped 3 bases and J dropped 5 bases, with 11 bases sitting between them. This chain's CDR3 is CASSIGPGDQPQHF. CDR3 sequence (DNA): TGTGCCAGTAGTATTGGCCCAGGGGATCAGCCCCAGCATTTT.

CDR3 sequence: CASSYFGTAYGYTF. The CDR3 nucleotides are TGTGCCAGCAGTTACTTTGGGACAGCATATGGCTACACCTTC. This rearrangement joins TRBV6-5 to TRBJ1-2; 7 bases align to TRBD1. J gave up 5 bases and V 1 base, and 4 bases lay outside the gene matches. CDR3 length: 14 residues. Per germline, CDR1 MNHEY and CDR2 SVGAGI.

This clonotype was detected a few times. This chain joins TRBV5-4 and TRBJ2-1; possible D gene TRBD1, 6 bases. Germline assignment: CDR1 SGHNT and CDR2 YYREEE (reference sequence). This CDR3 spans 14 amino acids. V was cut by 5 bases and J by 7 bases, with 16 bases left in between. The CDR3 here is CASSPGTRPNEQFF. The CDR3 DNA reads TGTGCCAGCAGTCCCGGGACAAGACCTAATGAGCAGTTCTTC.

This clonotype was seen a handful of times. CDR3: CASSYSAGGYTDTQYF. In DNA, the CDR3 is TGTGCCAGCAGTTACTCAGCGGGAGGGTACACAGATACGCAGTATTTT. This chain uses TRBV6-5 with TRBJ2-3; the match to TRBD2 covers 10 bases. The V gene end was trimmed by 0 bases and the J gene end by 2 bases; junction bases not matched to a gene: 2. The CDR3 length is 16 residues. The germline V gene has CDR1 MNHEY and CDR2 SVGAGI.

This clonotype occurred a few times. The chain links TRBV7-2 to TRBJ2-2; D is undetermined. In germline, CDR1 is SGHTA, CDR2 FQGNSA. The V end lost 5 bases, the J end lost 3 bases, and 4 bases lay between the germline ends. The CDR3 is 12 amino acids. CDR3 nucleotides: TGTGCCAGCAGCACATACACCGGGGAGCTGTTTTTT. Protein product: CASSTYTGELFF. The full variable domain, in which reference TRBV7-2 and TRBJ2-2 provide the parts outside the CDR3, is GAGVSQSPSNKVTEKGKDVELRCDPISGHTALYWYRQSLGQGLEFLIYFQGNSAPDKSGLPSDRFSAERTGGSVSTLTIQRTQQEDSAVYLCASSTYTGELFFGEGSRLTVL.

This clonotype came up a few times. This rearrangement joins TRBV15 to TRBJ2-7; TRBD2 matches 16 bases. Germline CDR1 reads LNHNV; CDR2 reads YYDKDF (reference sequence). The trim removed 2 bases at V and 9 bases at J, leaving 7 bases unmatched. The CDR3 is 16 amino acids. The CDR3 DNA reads TGTGCCACCAGCAGACCCGGGACTAGCGGGAGGGAGGCGCAGTACTTC. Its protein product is CATSRPGTSGREAQYF.

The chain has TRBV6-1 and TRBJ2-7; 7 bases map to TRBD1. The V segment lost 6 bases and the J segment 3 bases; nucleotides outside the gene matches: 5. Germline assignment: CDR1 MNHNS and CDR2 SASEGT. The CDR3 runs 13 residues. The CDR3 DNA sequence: TGTGCCAGCAGCTCCGGGACAGTCTACGAGCAGTACTTC. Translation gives CASSSGTVYEQYF.

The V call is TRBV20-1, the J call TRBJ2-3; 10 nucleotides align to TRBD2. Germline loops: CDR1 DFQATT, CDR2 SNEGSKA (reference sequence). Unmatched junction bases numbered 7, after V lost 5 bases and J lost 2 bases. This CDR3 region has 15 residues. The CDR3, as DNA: TGCAGTGCTGTCCCTAGCGGGAGTGTCACAGATACGCAGTATTTT. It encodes CSAVPSGSVTDTQYF.